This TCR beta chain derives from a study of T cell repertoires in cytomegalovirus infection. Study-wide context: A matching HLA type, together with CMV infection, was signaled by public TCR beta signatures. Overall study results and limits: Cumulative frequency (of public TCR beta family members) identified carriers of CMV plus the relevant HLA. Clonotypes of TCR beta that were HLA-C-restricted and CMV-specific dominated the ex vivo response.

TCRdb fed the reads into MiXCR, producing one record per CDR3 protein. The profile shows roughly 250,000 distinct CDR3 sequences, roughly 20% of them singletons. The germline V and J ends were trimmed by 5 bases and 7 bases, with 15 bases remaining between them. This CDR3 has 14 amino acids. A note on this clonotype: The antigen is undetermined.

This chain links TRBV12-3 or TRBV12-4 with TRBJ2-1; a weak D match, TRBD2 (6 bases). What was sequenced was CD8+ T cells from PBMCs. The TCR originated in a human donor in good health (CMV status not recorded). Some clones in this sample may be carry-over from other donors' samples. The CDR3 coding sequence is TGTGCCAGCAGTGCTGAGCTAGCGATAAATGAGCAGTTCTTC. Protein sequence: CASSAELAINEQFF.